This T cell receptor (beta chain) stems from a study of blood T cell repertoires in COVID-19. Study at large: PBMCs, B-cell-depleted T cells, or T cells were the source of the cDNA or gDNA that made up the material.

CDR1 and CDR2 (germline): MNHNY, SVGAGI (reference sequence). This CDR3 has 11 residues. The V end was cut by 8 bases, the J end by 5 bases, with 10 bases between. Methods used by the authors: Amplifying reference gene primers gave estimates of nucleated cell counts. Some clones are missing from TCRdb's copy, which holds only in-frame ones; the method was immunoSEQ multiplex PCR. V and J calls plus clone size are reproduced from that table; the DNA served to infer D and trimming. The repertoire holds about 87,000 clones, over 70% seen once, with approximately 10% in the top ten. This clone has a handful of counts.

The chain links TRBV6-6 to TRBJ2-7; possibly TRBD1 for D (6 bases). Sequences were obtained from peripheral blood. This clonotype originated in a man older than 75 with acute or convalescent COVID-19. CDR3 nucleotide sequence: TGTGCCAGCCAGGGGAACCACGAGCAGTACTTC. It yields the protein CASQGNHEQYF.